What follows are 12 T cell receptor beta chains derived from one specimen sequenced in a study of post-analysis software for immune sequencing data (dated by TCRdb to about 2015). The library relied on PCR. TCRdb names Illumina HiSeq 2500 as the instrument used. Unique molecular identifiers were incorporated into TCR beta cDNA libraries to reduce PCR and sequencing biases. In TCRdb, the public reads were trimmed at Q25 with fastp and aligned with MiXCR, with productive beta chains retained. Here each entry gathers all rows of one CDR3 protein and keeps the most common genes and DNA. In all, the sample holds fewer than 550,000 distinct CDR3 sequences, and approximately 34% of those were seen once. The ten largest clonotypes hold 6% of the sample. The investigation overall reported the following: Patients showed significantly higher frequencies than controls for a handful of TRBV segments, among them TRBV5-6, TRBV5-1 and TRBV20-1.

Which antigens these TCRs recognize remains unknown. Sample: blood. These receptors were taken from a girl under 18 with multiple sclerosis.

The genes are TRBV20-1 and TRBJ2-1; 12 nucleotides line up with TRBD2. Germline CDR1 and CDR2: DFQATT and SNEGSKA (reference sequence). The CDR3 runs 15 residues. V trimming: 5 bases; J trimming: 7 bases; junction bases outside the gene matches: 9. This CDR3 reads CSAGPSGGAGNEQFF. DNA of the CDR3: TGCAGTGCTGGGCCTAGCGGGGGGGCTGGGAATGAGCAGTTCTTC.

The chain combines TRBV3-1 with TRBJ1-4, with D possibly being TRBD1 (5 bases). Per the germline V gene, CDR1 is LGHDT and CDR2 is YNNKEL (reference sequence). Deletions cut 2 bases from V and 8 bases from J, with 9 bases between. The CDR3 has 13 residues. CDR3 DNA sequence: TGTGCCAGCAGCCAAATGGGACGCGAAAAACTGTTTTTT. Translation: CASSQMGREKLFF.

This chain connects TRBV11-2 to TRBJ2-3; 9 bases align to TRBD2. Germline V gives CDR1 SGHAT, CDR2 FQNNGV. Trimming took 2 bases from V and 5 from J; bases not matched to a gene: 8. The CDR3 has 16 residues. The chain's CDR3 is CASSLYGGGDEDTQYF. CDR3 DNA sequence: TGTGCCAGCAGCTTATACGGCGGGGGGGATGAAGATACGCAGTATTTT.

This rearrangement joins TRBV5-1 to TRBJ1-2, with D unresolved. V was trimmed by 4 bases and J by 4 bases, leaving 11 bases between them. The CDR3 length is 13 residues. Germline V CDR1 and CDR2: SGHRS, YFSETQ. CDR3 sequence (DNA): TGCGCCAGCAGCGGAGACGTGAGCTATGGCTACACCTTC. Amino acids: CASSGDVSYGYTF.

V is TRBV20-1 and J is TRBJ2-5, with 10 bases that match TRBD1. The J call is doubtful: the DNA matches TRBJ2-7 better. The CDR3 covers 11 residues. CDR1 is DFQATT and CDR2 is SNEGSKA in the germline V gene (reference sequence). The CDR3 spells CSARDRGEQYF. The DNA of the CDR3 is TGCAGTGCTCGGGACAGGGGCGAGCAGTACTTC.

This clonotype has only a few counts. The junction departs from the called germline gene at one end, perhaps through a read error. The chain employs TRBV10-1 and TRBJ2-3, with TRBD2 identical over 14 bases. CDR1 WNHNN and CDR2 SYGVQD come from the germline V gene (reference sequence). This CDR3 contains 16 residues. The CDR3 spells CASSVRLAGGTDTRYF. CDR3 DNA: TGCGCCAGCAGTGTCCGACTAGCGGGGGGGACAGATACGCGGTATTTT.

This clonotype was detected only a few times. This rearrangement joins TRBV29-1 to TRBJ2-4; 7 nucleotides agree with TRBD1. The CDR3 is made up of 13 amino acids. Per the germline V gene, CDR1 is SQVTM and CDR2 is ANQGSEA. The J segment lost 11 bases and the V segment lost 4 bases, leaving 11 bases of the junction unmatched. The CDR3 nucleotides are TGCAGCGTTGGGGGTGAGGGGGCTACGCTTCAGTACTTC. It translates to CSVGGEGATLQYF.

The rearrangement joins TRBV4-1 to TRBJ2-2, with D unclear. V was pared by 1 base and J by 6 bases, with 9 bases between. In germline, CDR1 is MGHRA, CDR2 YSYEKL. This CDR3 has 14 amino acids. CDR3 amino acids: CASSQVRGSGELFF. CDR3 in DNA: TGCGCCAGCAGCCAAGTCCGAGGCTCCGGGGAGCTGTTTTTT.

DNA for the CDR3: TGTGCCAGCAGTTACCACTCCTCAGGGGACCCTAACTATGGCTACACCTTC. It is translated as CASSYHSSGDPNYGYTF. The chain joins TRBV6-6 to TRBJ1-2; possible D gene TRBD1, 6 bases. V was pared by 2 bases and J by 0 bases, with 16 bases between. This CDR3 comprises 17 residues. Germline V lookup: CDR1 MNHNY, CDR2 SVGAGI (reference sequence).

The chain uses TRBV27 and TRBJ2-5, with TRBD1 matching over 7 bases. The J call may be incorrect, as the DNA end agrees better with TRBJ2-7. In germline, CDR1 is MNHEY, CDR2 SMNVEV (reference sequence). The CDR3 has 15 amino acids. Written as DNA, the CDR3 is TGTGCCAGTAGTATAGAAGGGGGCACTTACTACGAGCAGTACTTC. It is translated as CASSIEGGTYYEQYF.

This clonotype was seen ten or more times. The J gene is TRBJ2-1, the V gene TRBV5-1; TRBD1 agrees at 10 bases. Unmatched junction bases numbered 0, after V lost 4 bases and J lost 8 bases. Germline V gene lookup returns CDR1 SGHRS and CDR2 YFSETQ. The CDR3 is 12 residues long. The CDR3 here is CASSGTGDEQFF. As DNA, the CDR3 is TGCGCCAGCAGCGGGACAGGGGATGAGCAGTTCTTC.

CDR3 nucleotides: TGTGCCAGCAGAAAACAAGCTGGGGCCAACGTCCTGACTTTC. Translating it yields CASRKQAGANVLTF. This chain uses TRBV5-5 with TRBJ2-6; the D is unclear. In germline, CDR1 is SGHKS, CDR2 YYEKEE (reference sequence). The CDR3 runs 14 residues. V was trimmed by 5 bases and J by 2 bases, leaving 8 bases between them. Combining the CDR3 with reference TRBV5-5 and TRBJ2-6 gives the whole variable domain DAGVTQSPTHLIKTRGQQVTLRCSPISGHKSVSWYQQVLGQGPQFIFQYYEKEERGRGNFPDRFSARQFPNYSSELNVNALLLGDSALYLCASRKQAGANVLTFGAGSRLTVL.